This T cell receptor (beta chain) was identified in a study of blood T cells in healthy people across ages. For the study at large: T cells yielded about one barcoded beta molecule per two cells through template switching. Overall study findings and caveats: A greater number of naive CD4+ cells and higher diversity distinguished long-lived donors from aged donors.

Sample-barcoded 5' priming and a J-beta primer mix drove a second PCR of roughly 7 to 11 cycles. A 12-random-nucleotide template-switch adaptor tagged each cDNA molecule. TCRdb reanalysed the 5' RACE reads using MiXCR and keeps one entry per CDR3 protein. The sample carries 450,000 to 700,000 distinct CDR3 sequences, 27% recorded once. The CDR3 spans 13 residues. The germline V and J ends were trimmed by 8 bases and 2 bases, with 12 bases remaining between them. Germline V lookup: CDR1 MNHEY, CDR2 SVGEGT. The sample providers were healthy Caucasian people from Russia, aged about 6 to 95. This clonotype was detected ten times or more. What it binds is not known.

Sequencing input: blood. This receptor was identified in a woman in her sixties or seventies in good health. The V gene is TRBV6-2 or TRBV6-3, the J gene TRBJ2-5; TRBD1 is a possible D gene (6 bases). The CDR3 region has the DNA TGTGCCAGCCGACGGGACACTCAAGAGACCCAGTACTTC. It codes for CASRRDTQETQYF.